The rows below give T cell receptor beta chains drawn from one sample of a study of cytomegalovirus exposure and HLA in healthy donors. Repertoires were generated with immunoSEQ multiplex PCR, while TCRdb's copy carries only in-frame clones and drops some. The sample holds 180,000 or so clones; around 77% are singletons and the top ten take 2.5% to 3.5%. Input material: PBMCs. The receptors come from a female donor in good health and CMV-seronegative. Both conserved end residues are part of each CDR3. Part of the rows lack a size; the others show once, few, many or a class for expanded clones.

TRBJ2-3 TRBV7-3 NA CASSRGLAGGDTQYF
TRBJ1-5 TRBV21-1 few CASSKPQRGGSNQPQHF
TRBJ2-5 TRBV5-1 NA CASSPGLAGDAETQYF
TRBJ2-7 TRBV18 NA CASSPTSGSREQYF
TRBJ2-5 TRBV6-6 NA CASSLGLAGPQETQYF
TRBJ1-2 TRBV28 NA CASSIWTGSLGYTF
TRBJ1-2 TRBV5-6 NA CASSLNKVASYTF
TRBJ1-2 TRBV5-6 NA CASSFYETGTNYGYTF
TRBJ1-2 TRBV28 NA CAIRGDYGYTF
TRBJ2-2 TRBV7-6 NA CASSLVGGSTGELFF
TRBJ2-1 TRBV19 NA CASSIGQGRYNEQFF
TRBJ1-5 TRBV27 NA CASSALSQINQPQHF
TRBJ2-7 TRBV21-1 few CASTLTGIPSSYEQYF
TRBJ2-2 TRBV7-2 once CATTPLTSGGGTGELFF
TRBJ1-2 TRBV7-6 NA CASSPRGQGGGYTF
TRBJ1-6 TRBV6-5 NA CASSYPGASSLHF
TRBJ1-1 TRBV19 NA CASRGIENTEAFF
TRBJ1-5 TRBV7-9 NA CASSYGDQPQHF
TRBJ1-5 TRBV18 NA CASSQTEPQPQHF
TRBJ1-2 TRBV6-1 few CASSERAGRGRGNYGYTF
TRBJ2-7 TRBV5-1 NA CASSPGGTGGDEQYF
TRBJ2-7 TRBV5-6 NA CASRGGPVEQYF
TRBJ1-6 TRBV7-8 NA CASSTRQGNNSPLHF
TRBJ2-3 TRBV5-6 few CASSLRGGTDTQYF
TRBJ1-2 TRBV4-3 NA CASSQADQGGYGYTF
TRBJ2-2 TRBV27 NA CASRVTGGGELFF
TRBJ2-5 TRBV30 NA CAWTRSSGVQETQYF
TRBJ2-5 TRBV7-3 NA CASSGHLGETQYF
TRBJ2-7 TRBV5-6 NA CASSWDSSYEQYF
TRBJ2-7 TRBV2 few CASRQGSLYEQYF
TRBJ2-1 TRBV7-3 few CASSLDSGSGNEQFF
TRBJ1-1 TRBV7-9 NA CASSYRQGRNTEAFF
TRBJ2-2 TRBV5-1 NA CASSTYSTGELFF
TRBJ2-3 TRBV11-2 NA CASRRERGSSDTQYF
TRBJ2-7 TRBV5-1 NA CASSLVRDSFSYEQYF
TRBJ2-2 TRBV5-1 NA CASSLVLQFGELFF
TRBJ1-1 TRBV7-9 NA CASSITGNTEAFF
TRBJ1-2 TRBV19 NA CASRTGGGYGYTF
TRBJ1-2 TRBV7-6 NA CASSPRDRGFANYGYTF
TRBJ2-3 TRBV9 NA CASTQGPGHVSTDTQYF
TRBJ1-2 TRBV15 once CATSRVDKNYGYTF
TRBJ2-4 TRBV19 NA CASSKTGLAGAKNIQYF
TRBJ1-4 TRBV19 NA CASRWDRDNEKLFF
TRBJ1-1 TRBV18 few CASSPPTGGSTEAFF
TRBJ2-6 TRBV7-6 NA CASSLESRTGANVLTF
TRBJ1-1 TRBV19 NA CASSTGGDTEAFF
TRBJ2-1 TRBV28 NA CASGPGLAVDNEQFF
TRBJ1-1 TRBV6-6 few CASSYRRGGDDTEAFF
TRBJ1-4 TRBV28 few CASSLWGTGINEKLFF
TRBJ2-5 TRBV2 NA CASTPDRGRETQYF
TRBJ2-7 TRBV4-2 NA CASSQEGGLAFSYEQYF
NA TRBV5-4 NA CASSLRGGAETQYF
TRBJ2-1 TRBV6-4 NA CASSRDRVNEQFF